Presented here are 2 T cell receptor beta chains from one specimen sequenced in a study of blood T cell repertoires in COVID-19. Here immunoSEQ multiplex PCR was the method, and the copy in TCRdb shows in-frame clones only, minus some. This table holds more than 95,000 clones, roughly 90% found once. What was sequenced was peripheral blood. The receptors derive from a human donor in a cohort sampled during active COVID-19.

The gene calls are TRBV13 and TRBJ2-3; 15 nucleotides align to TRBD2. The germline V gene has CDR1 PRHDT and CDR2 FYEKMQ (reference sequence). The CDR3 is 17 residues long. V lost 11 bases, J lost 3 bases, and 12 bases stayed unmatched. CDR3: CAGARTSGGAGTDTQYF. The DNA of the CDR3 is TGTGCCGGCGCCCGGACTAGCGGGGGGGCAGGGACAGATACGCAGTATTTT.

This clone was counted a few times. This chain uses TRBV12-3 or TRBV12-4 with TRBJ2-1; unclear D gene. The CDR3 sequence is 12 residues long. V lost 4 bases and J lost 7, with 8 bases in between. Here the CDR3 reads CASSSSSNEQFF. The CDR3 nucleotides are TGTGCCAGCAGTTCGAGCTCGAATGAGCAGTTCTTC.